This T cell receptor (beta chain) is from a study of T cell repertoires in cytomegalovirus infection. Study details: Public TCR beta signatures provided an indication of both CMV infection and a matching HLA type. Points from the study as a whole: Identification of carriers of CMV plus the relevant HLA was performed using cumulative public TCR beta family frequency. Within the response measured ex vivo, HLA-C-restricted CMV-specific TCR beta clonotypes were dominant.

About this clonotype itself: The antigen is unknown.

Germline lookup yields CDR1 SGHAT and CDR2 FQDESV (reference sequence). The V and J ends lost 2 bases and 4 bases, in that order; junction bases with no gene match: 4. The length of the CDR3 is 15 residues. TCRdb fed the reads into MiXCR, producing one record per CDR3 protein. This table holds about 230,000 distinct CDR3 sequences, around 6.6% found once. The J gene is TRBJ2-1, the V gene TRBV11-1, with 8 bases identical to TRBD2. The clonotype was recovered from a human donor in good health (CMV status not recorded). Some clones in this sample may be carry-over from other donors' samples. The specimen was PBMCs. The CDR3 spells CASSLQRGYYNEQFF. The CDR3 DNA sequence: TGTGCCAGCAGCTTACAGCGGGGGTATTACAATGAGCAGTTCTTC.